Shown below are 10 T cell receptor beta chains from a single sample sequenced in a study of T cell responses to AZD1222 COVID-19 vaccine. Produced via immunoSEQ multiplex PCR; TCRdb's table is partial and in-frame only. This sample has 140,000 to 150,000 clones, with 92% found just once. Sequenced material: peripheral blood, taken 28 days after the second AZD1222 dose. The receptors originated from an adult who received the AZD1222 COVID-19 vaccine.

The chain couples TRBV3-1 (or the pseudogene TRBV3-2) to TRBJ1-3; no firm D call. The CDR3 length is 14 residues. CDR1 LGHDT and CDR2 YNNKEL come from the germline V gene (reference sequence). The V end lost 1 base, the J end lost 3 bases, and 7 bases lay between the germline ends. The CDR3 DNA follows: TGTGCCAGCAGCCAAGTGACCGGTGGAAACACCATATATTTT. It translates to CASSQVTGGNTIYF.

This clone was observed once. The chain recombines TRBV7-2 with TRBJ2-5; possibly TRBD1 for D (6 bases). CDR1 SGHTA and CDR2 FQGNSA come from the germline V gene. The CDR3 is 13 amino acids. Trimming pared 9 bases from V and 1 base from J, leaving 12 bases between. CDR3 in DNA: TGTGCCAGTAATACAGGGTTCCAAGAGACCCAGTACTTC. Translated: CASNTGFQETQYF.

The chain joins TRBV9 to TRBJ2-2; D possibly corresponds to TRBD2 (5 bases). V was clipped by 0 bases and J by 7 bases, with 16 bases between them. This CDR3 contains 16 residues. The germline CDR1 and CDR2 sequences are SGDLS and YYNGEE. This CDR3 reads CASSVATEVGVGELFF. DNA of the CDR3: TGTGCCAGCAGCGTAGCTACGGAGGTCGGGGTCGGGGAGCTGTTTTTT.

The chain uses TRBV2 and TRBJ1-3; D gene unclear. Germline loops: CDR1 SNHLY, CDR2 FYNNEI. The V end was cut by 8 bases, the J end by 0 bases, with 8 bases between. The CDR3 has 13 residues. The CDR3 sequence is CASGLNSGNTIYF. The CDR3 DNA reads TGTGCCAGCGGTCTAAACTCTGGAAACACCATATATTTT.

This clone was recorded only once. This chain connects TRBV7-3 to TRBJ2-2; D ambiguous. Deletions cut 7 bases from V and 6 bases from J, with 9 bases between. The germline V gene has CDR1 SGHTA and CDR2 FQGTGA. The CDR3 contains 12 residues. CDR3 residues: CASMGFSGELFF. CDR3 DNA: TGTGCCAGCATGGGATTTTCCGGGGAGCTGTTTTTT.

The chain is built from TRBV19 and TRBJ1-2; no firm D call. Trimming took 6 bases from V and 3 from J, leaving 17 bases between them. Germline values: CDR1 LNHDA, CDR2 SQIVND (reference sequence). The CDR3 runs 15 residues. CDR3 loop: CASSPRGRGDYGYTF. Written as DNA, the CDR3 is TGTGCCAGTAGCCCTAGAGGGCGGGGTGACTATGGCTACACCTTC.

The J gene is TRBJ1-1, the V gene TRBV5-6; no definite D call. V was trimmed by 0 bases and J by 10 bases, leaving 10 bases between them. Germline assignment: CDR1 SGHDT and CDR2 YYEEEE. There are 12 residues in the CDR3. CDR3 region: CASSLGRLGAFF. CDR3 bases: TGTGCCAGCAGCTTGGGCAGGTTAGGAGCTTTCTTT.

The CDR3 region is CASSEGASYPNTGELFF. The CDR3 nucleotides are TGTGCCAGCAGTGAAGGGGCTAGCTACCCGAACACCGGGGAGCTGTTTTTT. The J gene is TRBJ2-2, the V gene TRBV6-1, with D possibly being TRBD2 (5 bases). The CDR3 length is 17 residues. Germline V gene sequence: CDR1 MNHNS, CDR2 SASEGT. The V end was cut by 1 base, the J end by 0 bases, with 12 bases between.

The rearrangement joins TRBV4-2 to TRBJ2-3, with 10 bases identical to TRBD2. Trimming at V came to 0 bases and at J to 3 bases, leaving 9 bases not matched to a gene. This CDR3 has 18 amino acids. Germline-derived CDR1 and CDR2 are LGHNA and YNFKEQ. The CDR3: CASSQDSWASGGTDTQYF. The CDR3 DNA reads as TGTGCCAGCAGCCAAGATTCTTGGGCTAGCGGGGGAACAGATACGCAGTATTTT.

The gene calls are TRBV27 and TRBJ1-1; a possible D gene is TRBD1 (5 bases). The germline V gene encodes CDR1 MNHEY and CDR2 SMNVEV (reference sequence). Deletions cut 1 base from V and 3 bases from J, with 9 bases between. CDR3 length: 14 residues. CDR3 nucleotide sequence: TGTGCCAGCAGTTTATTAGGGGTTGACACTGAAGCTTTCTTT. This encodes CASSLLGVDTEAFF.